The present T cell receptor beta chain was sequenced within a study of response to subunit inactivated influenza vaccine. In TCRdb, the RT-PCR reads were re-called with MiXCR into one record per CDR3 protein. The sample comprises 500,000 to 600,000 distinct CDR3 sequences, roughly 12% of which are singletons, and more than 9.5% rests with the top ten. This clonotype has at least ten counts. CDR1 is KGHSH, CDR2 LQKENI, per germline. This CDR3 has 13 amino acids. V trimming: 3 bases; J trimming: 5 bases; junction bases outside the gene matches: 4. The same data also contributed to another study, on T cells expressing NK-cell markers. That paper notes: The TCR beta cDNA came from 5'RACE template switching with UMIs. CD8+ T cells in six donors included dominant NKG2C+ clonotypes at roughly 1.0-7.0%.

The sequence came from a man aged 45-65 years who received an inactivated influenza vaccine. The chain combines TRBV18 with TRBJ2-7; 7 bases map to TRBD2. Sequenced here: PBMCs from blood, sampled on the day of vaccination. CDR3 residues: CASSPAGAHEQYF. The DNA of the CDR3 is TGTGCCAGCTCACCGGCGGGAGCCCACGAGCAGTACTTC.